The rows below give T cell receptor beta chains drawn from one sample of a study of blood T cell repertoires in COVID-19. This table comes from immunoSEQ multiplex PCR, and its TCRdb copy is limited to in-frame clones, with some not included. The sample includes approximately 380,000 clones, about 85% of them seen just once. What was sequenced was peripheral blood. The receptors come from a woman aged 18-29 years with acute or convalescent COVID-19. Both conserved end residues are part of each CDR3. D genes are given only for firm matches. Clone size is not always given. Where it is, it says once, few, many or a class for expanded clones.

j_call d_call v_call clone_size cdr3_aa cdr3_nt
TRBJ1-2 . TRBV18 . CASSPGRNYGYTF TGTGCCAGCTCACCAGGCAGAAACTATGGCTACACCTTC
TRBJ1-4 . TRBV29-1 . CSVGSGSGGNEKLFF TGCAGCGTGGGGTCCGGGTCCGGGGGGAATGAAAAACTGTTTTTT
TRBJ2-7 . TRBV7-6 . CASSLGGVNPYEQYF TGTGCCAGCAGCTTAGGGGGAGTCAACCCCTACGAGCAGTACTTC
TRBJ2-7 . TRBV29-1 . CSVHGKGYEQYF TGCAGCGTACATGGGAAGGGGTACGAGCAGTACTTC
TRBJ2-5 . TRBV13 once CASSPSLRETQYF TGTGCCAGCAGCCCCTCGCTACGAGAGACCCAGTACTTC
TRBJ2-3 TRBD1 TRBV24-1 . CATSDRDRASTDTQYF TGTGCCACCAGTGACCGGGACAGGGCTAGCACAGATACGCAGTATTTT
TRBJ2-7 TRBD2 TRBV6-6 . CASSGTSVYEQYF TGTGCCAGCAGCGGGACTAGCGTCTACGAGCAGTACTTC
TRBJ2-3 TRBD2 TRBV7-9 . CASSSPPTSGNSNTQYF TGTGCCAGCAGCTCCCCCCCGACTAGCGGTAATAGCAATACGCAGTATTTT
TRBJ2-5 TRBD2 TRBV6-5 . CASSSGGETQYF TGTGCCAGCAGTTCGGGAGGGGAGACCCAGTACTTC
TRBJ2-2 TRBD1 TRBV15 once CATSGTGTGGTGELFF TGTGCCACCAGCGGAACGGGGACAGGGGGCACCGGGGAGCTGTTTTTT
TRBJ1-6 TRBD1 TRBV6-5 . CASSYRGQVGDSPLHF TGTGCCAGCAGTTACAGAGGACAGGTGGGGGATTCACCCCTCCACTTT
TRBJ2-1 . TRBV7-9 . CASSLNPTHGNEQFF TGTGCCAGCAGCTTAAACCCCACCCACGGGAATGAGCAGTTCTTC
TRBJ2-2 TRBD1 TRBV13 . CASSSSDRGRSNGELFF TGTGCCAGCAGCTCATCGGACAGGGGGCGCTCAAACGGGGAGCTGTTTTTT
TRBJ1-1 TRBD1 TRBV6-5 . CASRQGNTEAFF TGTGCCAGTAGACAGGGTAACACTGAAGCTTTCTTT